This TCR beta chain was captured by sequencing in a study of cytomegalovirus exposure and HLA in healthy donors. Donors were ostensibly healthy at sampling, although undocumented immune exposures were probable. The PCR used 60 Vbeta and 13 Jbeta primers. The method was immunoSEQ multiplex PCR; TCRdb's version includes in-frame clones alone and lacks a portion of them. The sample contains approximately 100,000 clones, 76% of which appear only once. There are 14 residues in the CDR3. The V and J ends lost 4 bases and 4 bases, in that order; junction bases with no gene match: 4. CDR1 GTSNPN and CDR2 SVGIG come from the germline V gene (reference sequence). This clone occurred a few times. The antigen remains unidentified. Findings and limits, study-wide: In a later analysis, donors in an Asian-associated ancestry cluster reportedly had fewer N-insertions in productive TCRs than the cohort mean. Cytomegalovirus status, reportedly, was diagnosed with high specificity and sensitivity by the classifier. In a later analysis, TCR beta V- and J-gene trimming showed a link to a missense DCLRE1C variant.

Sequences were obtained from PBMCs. This clonotype originated in a woman under 30 in good health and CMV-seropositive. The chain is built from TRBV30 and TRBJ1-1; TRBD1 aligns across 12 bases. CDR3 DNA: TGTGCCTGGACCGGGACAGGGGGCGGCACTGAAGCTTTCTTT. Translation gives CAWTGTGGGTEAFF.